The T cell receptor (beta chain) described here comes from a study of shared clonotypes between healthy human individuals. Study details: Used for every donor were three CD4 naive, three CD4 memory, two CD8 naive and one CD8 memory plate.

Positively selected for CCR7, the CD45RO-negative cells used as naive CD8 cells excluded terminally differentiated effector memory CD45RA+ cells. CDR3 size: 14 residues. Germline CDR1 and CDR2: SGHVS and FQNEAQ. The V gene lost 1 base and the J gene lost 5 bases, with 12 bases spanning the gap. The data were produced by immunoSEQ multiplex PCR, yet TCRdb's version contains in-frame clones alone and is incomplete. In the table there are 1.5 million to 2.5 million clones, approximately 95% of which are singletons. This receptor was obtained from a man younger than 30 in good health. Sequencing was done on a sample of naive CD8+ T cells sorted from blood. The chain joins TRBV7-8 to TRBJ2-7; maybe TRBD1 (5 bases). CDR3 DNA: TGTGCCAGCAGCTTAGGGGCAGGGTGGGACGAGCAGTACTTC. Its protein is CASSLGAGWDEQYF.